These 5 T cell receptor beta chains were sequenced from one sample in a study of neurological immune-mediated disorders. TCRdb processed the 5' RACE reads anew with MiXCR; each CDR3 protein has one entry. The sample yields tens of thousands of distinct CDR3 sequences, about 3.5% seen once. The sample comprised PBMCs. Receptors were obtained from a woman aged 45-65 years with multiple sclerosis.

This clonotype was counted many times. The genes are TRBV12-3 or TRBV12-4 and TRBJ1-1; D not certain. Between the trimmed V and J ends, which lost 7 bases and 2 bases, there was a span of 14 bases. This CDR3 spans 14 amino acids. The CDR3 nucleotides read TGTGCCAGCACCTTGAACGGGCGAAACACTGAAGCTTTCTTT. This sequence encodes CASTLNGRNTEAFF.

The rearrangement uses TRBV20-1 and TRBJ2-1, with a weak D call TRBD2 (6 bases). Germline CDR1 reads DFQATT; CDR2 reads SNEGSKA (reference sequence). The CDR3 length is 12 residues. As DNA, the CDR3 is TGCAGCCCATACGGGGGTAACAATGAGCAGTTCTTC. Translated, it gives CSPYGGNNEQFF.

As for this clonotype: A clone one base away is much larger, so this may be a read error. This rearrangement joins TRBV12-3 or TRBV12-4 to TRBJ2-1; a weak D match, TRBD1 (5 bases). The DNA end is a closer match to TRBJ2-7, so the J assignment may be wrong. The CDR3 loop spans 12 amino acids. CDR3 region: CASRSGIHEQYF. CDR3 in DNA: TGTGCCAGCAGATCAGGGATCCATGAGCAGTACTTC.

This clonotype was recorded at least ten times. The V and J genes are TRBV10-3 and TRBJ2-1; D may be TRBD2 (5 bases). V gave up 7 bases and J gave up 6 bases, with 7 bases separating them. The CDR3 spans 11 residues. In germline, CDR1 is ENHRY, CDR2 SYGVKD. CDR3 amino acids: CAIKEANEQFF. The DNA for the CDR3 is TGTGCCATCAAGGAGGCCAATGAGCAGTTCTTC.

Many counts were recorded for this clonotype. CDR3 bases: TGTGCCAGCAGCCCAGGGTATGGCTACACCTTC. This codes for CASSPGYGYTF. V is TRBV7-9 and J is TRBJ1-2; the D gene is possibly TRBD1 (5 bases). The CDR3 consists of 11 residues. Germline V lookup: CDR1 SEHNR, CDR2 FQNEAQ (reference sequence). Trimming removed 5 bases from V and 5 bases from J, with 6 bases in between.